Sequencing of this TCR beta chain was carried out in a study of Graves' ophthalmopathy and Graves' hyperthyroidism. Beta-chain TCR CDR3 regions were amplified from RNA transcripts. After a first-round RT-PCR with HTBI primers, a second-round multiplex PCR was run. MiXCR was run by TCRdb on the multiplex PCR reads, yielding one entry per CDR3 protein. The top ten hold more than 2.5% of the sample, which has over 650,000 distinct CDR3 sequences, under 50% seen once. CDR1 is LNHDA and CDR2 is SQIVND in the germline V gene (reference sequence). The CDR3 has 17 residues. Losses at the gene ends were 4 bases for V and 0 bases for J; bases not matched to a gene: 10. Ophthalmopathy donors showed moderate-to-severe activity, CAS ≥3, NOSPECS ≥4 and a duration under 3 months. At least ten counts were recorded for this clonotype.

The receptor was derived from an adult man with Graves' ophthalmopathy. This chain uses TRBV19 with TRBJ2-5, with TRBD2 identical over 8 bases. The sample consisted of peripheral blood. In DNA, the CDR3 is TGTGCCAGTAGTACGTCGTCGGGGGGGGAGTACCAAGAGACCCAGTACTTC. This translates into CASSTSSGGEYQETQYF.